Each of the 26 T cell receptor beta chains below was sequenced from the same sample in a study of blood T cell repertoires in COVID-19. Some clones are missing from TCRdb's copy, which holds only in-frame ones; the method was immunoSEQ multiplex PCR. The sample shows 90,000 to 120,000 clones, around 87% of them seen only once. The specimen sequenced was peripheral blood. The origin of the receptors is a man in his fifties or sixties with acute or convalescent COVID-19.

The chain is built from TRBV2 and TRBJ2-7, with D perhaps TRBD2 (6 bases). CDR1 and CDR2 (germline): SNHLY, FYNNEI. Trimming took 4 bases from V and 0 from J, leaving 7 bases between them. The CDR3 has 13 residues. For the CDR3, the DNA is TGTGCCAGCAGTGGTAGCGGCTCCTACGAGCAGTACTTC. Translating gives CASSGSGSYEQYF.

V usage is TRBV7-9 and J usage is TRBJ1-2; 8 bases are a match to TRBD1. V trimming: 6 bases; J trimming: 5 bases; junction bases outside the gene matches: 8. This CDR3 region has 14 residues. Germline values: CDR1 SEHNR, CDR2 FQNEAQ (reference sequence). CDR3 region: CASSSGQGGYGYTF. For the CDR3, the DNA is TGTGCCAGCAGTTCCGGACAGGGAGGGTATGGCTACACCTTC.

The J gene is TRBJ1-2, the V gene TRBV5-6, with TRBD1 identical over 7 bases. The CDR3 is 13 residues long. J gave up 8 bases and V 2 bases, and 6 bases lay outside the gene matches. Germline values: CDR1 SGHDT, CDR2 YYEEEE. CDR3 loop: CASSFDRAGGYTF. CDR3 nucleotide sequence: TGTGCCAGCAGCTTCGACAGGGCTGGAGGCTACACCTTC.

The V gene is TRBV19, the J gene TRBJ2-7; tentative D call: TRBD1 (6 bases). The CDR3 is made up of 13 amino acids. V lost 7 bases and J lost 4, with 14 bases in between. The germline CDR1 and CDR2 sequences are LNHDA and SQIVND (reference sequence). In DNA, the CDR3 is TGTGCCAGTAAGGGTAAAGGGGGTTACGAGCAGTACTTC. As protein: CASKGKGGYEQYF.

This clone occurred once. This chain connects TRBV20-1 to TRBJ1-4; D uncertain. CDR1 DFQATT and CDR2 SNEGSKA come from the germline V gene (reference sequence). The length of the CDR3 is 11 residues. V lost 0 bases and J 7 bases, leaving 3 bases between the germline ends. The CDR3 DNA reads as TGCAGTGCTAGAGACTTTGAAAAACTGTTTTTT. This sequence encodes CSARDFEKLFF.

The rearrangement joins TRBV27 to TRBJ2-7; TRBD1 is a possible D gene (5 bases). Germline V gene data show CDR1 as MNHEY and CDR2 as SMNVEV (reference sequence). The ends were cut back, 0 bases at V and 6 bases at J, with 12 bases in the middle. The CDR3 loop spans 14 amino acids. CDR3 sequence: CASSLSLQGGEQYF. The CDR3 DNA sequence: TGTGCCAGCAGTTTATCCCTTCAGGGTGGCGAGCAGTACTTC.

The rearrangement uses TRBV7-9 and TRBJ2-1; 7 bases match TRBD1. The germline CDR1 and CDR2 sequences are SEHNR and FQNEAQ (reference sequence). J gave up 5 bases and V 4 bases, and 11 bases lay outside the gene matches. The CDR3 is 16 amino acids. This CDR3 is CASSYPGQPIHNEQFF. For the CDR3, the DNA is TGTGCCAGCAGCTATCCGGGACAGCCGATCCACAATGAGCAGTTCTTC.

The chain has TRBV5-8 and TRBJ1-2; D might be TRBD1 (5 bases). V shed 4 bases and J shed 1 base, with 8 bases lying between them. Germline V gene lookup returns CDR1 SGHTS and CDR2 YDEGEE. The CDR3 spans 13 residues. Here the CDR3 DNA reads TGTGCCAGCAGCGTCGACAGTAACTATGGCTACACCTTC. Its protein is CASSVDSNYGYTF. Using reference TRBV5-8 and TRBJ1-2 for the parts outside the CDR3, the full variable domain is EAGVTQSPTHLIKTRGQQATLRCSPISGHTSVYWYQQALGLGLQFLLWYDEGEERNRGNFPPRFSGRQFPNYSSELNVNALELEDSALYLCASSVDSNYGYTFGSGTRLTVV.

This clone was picked up one time. This rearrangement joins TRBV18 to TRBJ2-3; 14 nucleotides agree with TRBD2. This CDR3 has 16 amino acids. The trim removed 3 bases at V and 1 base at J, leaving 0 bases unmatched. The germline CDR1 and CDR2 sequences are KGHSH and LQKENI. CDR3 sequence (DNA): TGTGCCAGCTCACCGGGACTAGCGGGAGGCACAGATACGCAGTATTTT. It codes for CASSPGLAGGTDTQYF.

This chain connects TRBV7-9 to TRBJ1-4, with D hard to call. Trimming took off 5 bases at V and 4 bases at J, with 11 bases between the two ends. The V gene's germline CDR1 is SEHNR and CDR2 FQNEAQ (reference sequence). The CDR3 loop spans 14 amino acids. In nucleotides, the CDR3 is TGTGCCAGCAGCCCTCTGCCCGGTAATGAAAAACTGTTTTTT. Protein product: CASSPLPGNEKLFF.

The chain links TRBV7-9 to TRBJ2-7; 7 bases line up with TRBD1. CDR1 SEHNR and CDR2 FQNEAQ come from the germline V gene (reference sequence). The CDR3 loop spans 12 amino acids. V was pared by 5 bases and J by 6 bases, with 4 bases of the junction left unmatched. In DNA, the CDR3 is TGTGCCAGCAGCCCACAGGGGATCGAGCAGTACTTC. Translated, it gives CASSPQGIEQYF.

V and J are TRBV24-1 and TRBJ2-5; 8 bases are a match to TRBD1. The V segment lost 3 bases and the J segment 1 base; nucleotides outside the gene matches: 6. The CDR3 has 16 residues. Germline loops: CDR1 KGHDR, CDR2 SFDVKD. CDR3 amino acids: CATSDEDRDGQETQYF. For the CDR3, the DNA is TGTGCCACCAGTGATGAGGACAGGGACGGCCAAGAGACCCAGTACTTC.

This clone was seen only a few times. CDR3 bases: TGTGCCAGCAGCGTAGTACAGGGGGCTTCTGTGAACACTGAAGCTTTCTTT. Amino acids: CASSVVQGASVNTEAFF. This rearrangement joins TRBV9 to TRBJ1-1; TRBD1 agrees at 9 bases. Germline CDR1 reads SGDLS; CDR2 reads YYNGEE. The length of the CDR3 is 17 residues. V lost 0 bases and J lost 0; bases outside the gene matches: 6.

Only one count was recorded for this clone. The J gene is TRBJ1-1, the V gene TRBV5-1, with a possible D match to TRBD1 (5 bases). V was clipped by 4 bases and J by 1 base, with 14 bases between them. Germline CDR1 is SGHRS and CDR2 is YFSETQ. The CDR3 is 15 amino acids. The CDR3 DNA sequence: TGCGCCAGCAGCCTACGACTCGGGGGGAACACTGAAGCTTTCTTT. It translates to CASSLRLGGNTEAFF.

This chain links TRBV6-5 with TRBJ2-7; 7 nucleotides match TRBD1. Germline trimming cut 3 bases from V and 3 bases from J; bases unmatched to any gene: 2. CDR3 size: 13 residues. From germline, CDR1 is MNHEY and CDR2 SVGAGI. CDR3 protein: CASSYDRVYEQYF. As DNA, the CDR3 is TGTGCCAGCAGTTATGACAGGGTCTACGAGCAGTACTTC.

This clone was recorded once. CDR3 amino acids: CANRLAGDYEQFF. The DNA for the CDR3 is TGTGCCAACAGGCTAGCGGGAGATTATGAGCAGTTCTTC. The chain combines TRBV25-1 with TRBJ2-1; 10 bases align to TRBD2. There are 13 residues in the CDR3. CDR1 is MGHDK, CDR2 SYGVNS, per germline. After removal of 10 bases from V and 8 bases from J, the junction contained 8 bases not matched to a gene.

The chain combines TRBV5-1 with TRBJ2-7, with a possible D match to TRBD2 (5 bases). The CDR3 sequence is 15 residues long. Germline lookup yields CDR1 SGHRS and CDR2 YFSETQ. Trimming removed 0 bases at V and 5 bases at J, with 15 bases between. The CDR3 loop is CASSLESSGFNEQYF. The CDR3 DNA reads TGCGCCAGCAGCTTGGAATCTTCGGGGTTCAACGAGCAGTACTTC. Full variable domain (remainder filled in from reference TRBV5-1 and TRBJ2-7): KAGVTQTPRYLIKTRGQQVTLSCSPISGHRSVSWYQQTPGQGLQFLFEYFSETQRNKGNFPGRFSGRQFSNSRSEMNVSTLELGDSALYLCASSLESSGFNEQYFGPGTRLTVT.

This chain connects TRBV18 to TRBJ1-2; D gene ambiguous. The CDR3 length is 13 residues. V gave up 2 bases and J gave up 4 bases, with 8 bases separating them. Germline-derived CDR1 and CDR2 are KGHSH and LQKENI. Here the CDR3 DNA reads TGTGCCAGCTCACCAACTGAGGGCTATGGCTACACCTTC. Its translation is CASSPTEGYGYTF.

V and J are TRBV18 and TRBJ2-1; 8 nucleotides match TRBD1. There are 14 residues in the CDR3. The ends lost 6 bases at V and 4 bases at J; junction bases unmatched: 5. From germline, CDR1 is KGHSH and CDR2 LQKENI. Written as DNA, the CDR3 is TGTGCCAGCTCGCCGGGACAGGCGTACAATGAGCAGTTCTTC. Translation: CASSPGQAYNEQFF.

The chain carries TRBV10-3 and TRBJ2-6; D is undetermined. Trimming left V 6 bases short and J 0 bases short, with 9 bases between. Per germline, CDR1 ENHRY and CDR2 SYGVKD. The CDR3 is 15 residues long. The CDR3 loop reads CAISAFGSGANVLTF. The CDR3 region has the DNA TGTGCCATCAGCGCTTTCGGCTCTGGGGCCAACGTCCTGACTTTC.

The genes are TRBV3-1 (or the pseudogene TRBV3-2) and TRBJ2-3; D is possibly TRBD2 (5 bases). This CDR3 region has 12 residues. Trimming took 4 bases from V and 6 from J, leaving 8 bases between them. CDR1 and CDR2 (germline): LGHDT, YNNKEL (reference sequence). DNA for the CDR3: TGTGCCAGCAGCCCCCGAGGGGATACGCAGTATTTT. Translation: CASSPRGDTQYF.

This chain connects TRBV6-1 to TRBJ2-2; possible D gene TRBD1, 5 bases. This CDR3 is built from 17 residues. V lost 2 bases, J lost 4 bases, and 17 bases lay in between. Germline assignment: CDR1 MNHNS and CDR2 SASEGT. CDR3 in DNA: TGTGCCAGCAGTGAATTTTCCCATGGACATCCCACCGGGGAGCTGTTTTTT. Protein sequence: CASSEFSHGHPTGELFF.

This rearrangement joins TRBV11-2 to TRBJ2-7; possibly TRBD2 for D (5 bases). The CDR3 is 14 amino acids. Trimming cost V 5 bases and J 3 bases, with 14 bases left between them. Germline CDR1 and CDR2: SGHAT and FQNNGV. CDR3 in DNA: TGTGCCAGCAGCCAGCGGCCATTATACTACGAGCAGTACTTC. It translates to CASSQRPLYYEQYF.

The chain is built from TRBV27 and TRBJ1-6, with 9 bases identical to TRBD1. With V trimmed by 8 bases and J by 6 bases, 8 bases remained unmatched. Germline V gene data show CDR1 as MNHEY and CDR2 as SMNVEV (reference sequence). The CDR3 contains 15 residues. CDR3 sequence (DNA): TGTGCCAGCCGACCCCCGGGACAGGGTAATTCACCCCTCCACTTT. Translating it yields CASRPPGQGNSPLHF.

The J gene is TRBJ2-4, the V gene TRBV28, with 9 bases aligning to TRBD1. Germline V gives CDR1 MDHEN, CDR2 SYDVKM. V lost 6 bases, J lost 4 bases, and 4 bases stayed unmatched. CDR3 length: 14 amino acids. The CDR3, as DNA: TGTGCCAGCAGCCCGGGACAGGGAAAAAACATTCAGTACTTC. Translating gives CASSPGQGKNIQYF. Drawing the rest from reference TRBV28 and TRBJ2-4, the complete variable domain is DVKVTQSSRYLVKRTGEKVFLECVQDMDHENMFWYRQDPGLGLRLIYFSYDVKMKEKGDIPEGYSVSREKKERFSLILESASTNQTSMYLCASSPGQGKNIQYFGAGTRLSVL.

This clone came up a few times. The chain recombines TRBV3-1 (or the pseudogene TRBV3-2) with TRBJ2-7; D is ambiguous. V lost 1 base and J lost 7, with 8 bases in between. Germline-derived CDR1 and CDR2 are LGHDT and YNNKEL (reference sequence). The CDR3 covers 12 residues. As DNA, the CDR3 is TGTGCCAGCAGCCAAGTGTACGGGGAGCAGTACTTC. Amino acids: CASSQVYGEQYF.